The present T cell receptor beta chain was sequenced within a study of CXCR3-negative and CXCR3-positive naive CD8 T cells. 5' RACE with UMI labels generated the TRB cDNA libraries. Reprocessing the 5' RACE reads, TCRdb reports a single entry for every CDR3 protein and omits DNA. Recorded for this sample: tens of thousands of distinct CDR3 sequences. Note on this clonotype: Antigen specificity is unknown.

This CDR3 is 15 amino acids long. Germline CDR1 and CDR2: LNHDA and SQIVND (reference sequence). Findings and caveats of the study: Naive subsets showed comparable surface CD5, and TCR interaction strength was also inferred from TRB CDR3 physicochemistry. For memory CD8+ cells diversity was much lower, but both naive subsets had comparably high diversity.

The sequenced material came from naive CXCR3- CD8+ T cells from blood. Subset meaning: CD45RO-CCR7+CD27+CD95- naive CD8+ T cells lacking CXCR3 (TNR3-). This chain links TRBV19 with TRBJ2-1. The receptor comes from a human donor in good health. Some clones in this sample may be carry-over from other donors' samples. CDR3 region: CASSIEVPSYNEQFF.